This TCR beta chain was sequenced for a study of blood T cell repertoires in COVID-19. Study information: The samples span acute and convalescent COVID-19 from the United States, Italy and Spain. The cDNA or gDNA used as material had been derived from T cells, B-cell-depleted T cells, or PBMCs.

V lost 4 bases and J lost 4; bases outside the gene matches: 6. This CDR3 region has 14 residues. Germline V gene lookup returns CDR1 SGHAT and CDR2 FQDESV (reference sequence). In the original analysis: Amplification of reference gene primers was used by the study to estimate nucleated cell counts. Measured with immunoSEQ multiplex PCR; TCRdb has only the in-frame clones, and not every one. The V and J calls and clone size are taken from that table; D and trimming were inferred from the DNA. The sample comprises more than 120,000 clones, roughly 87% of which are singletons, and more than 0.8% rests with the top ten.

J is TRBJ2-5 and V is TRBV11-1; 7 bases fit TRBD1. The TCR comes from a woman aged 50 to 60 with acute or convalescent COVID-19. Input material: peripheral blood. The DNA of the CDR3 is TGTGCCAGCAGCTCCGACAGGGCCCGAGAGACCCAGTACTTC. Protein sequence: CASSSDRARETQYF.